Only a few counts were recorded for the clone carrying this T cell receptor beta chain. Its antigen is still unknown. This CDR3 contains 14 residues. V was cut by 6 bases and J by 3 bases, with 15 bases left in between. Germline values: CDR1 MNHEY, CDR2 SMNVEV (reference sequence). Until they underwent thyroid surgery, no patient had received any treatment. TCRdb called clones again from the PCR reads with MiXCR. The sample shows 7,000 to 9,500 clones, around 26% of them seen only once. These data belong to a study of metastatic and nonmetastatic thyroid tumors. Regarding the study as a whole: Reported TCR beta diversity, measured in blood and tumor, was significantly higher for malignant thyroid tumors than for benign nodules.

The source is a male donor with papillary thyroid cancer or a benign thyroid nodule (not recorded which). Some clones in this sample may be carry-over from other donors' samples. Sequencing used tumor tissue. This rearrangement joins TRBV27 to TRBJ2-7, with D maybe TRBD2 (6 bases). In nucleotides, the CDR3 is TGTGCCAGCAGCGTCGGACGGGGGTTCTACGAGCAGTACTTC. It yields the protein CASSVGRGFYEQYF.